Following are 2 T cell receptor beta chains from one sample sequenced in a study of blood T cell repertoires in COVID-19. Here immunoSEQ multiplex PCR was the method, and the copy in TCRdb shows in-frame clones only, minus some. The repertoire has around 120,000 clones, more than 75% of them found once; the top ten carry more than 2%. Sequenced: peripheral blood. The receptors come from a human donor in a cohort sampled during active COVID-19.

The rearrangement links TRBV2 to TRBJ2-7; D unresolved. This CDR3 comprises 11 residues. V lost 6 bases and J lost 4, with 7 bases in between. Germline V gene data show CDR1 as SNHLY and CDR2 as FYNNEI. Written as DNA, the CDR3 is TGTGCCAGCAGCAACAATTACGAGCAGTACTTC. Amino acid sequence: CASSNNYEQYF.

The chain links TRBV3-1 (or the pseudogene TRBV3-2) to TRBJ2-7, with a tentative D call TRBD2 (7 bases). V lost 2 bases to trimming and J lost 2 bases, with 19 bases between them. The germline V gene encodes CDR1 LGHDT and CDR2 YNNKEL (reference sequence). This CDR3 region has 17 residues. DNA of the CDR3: TGTGCCAGCAGCCAACCCCCTGCGGGGGCACACCCCTACGAGCAGTACTTC. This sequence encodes CASSQPPAGAHPYEQYF.